This T cell receptor beta chain came from a study of blood T cells in healthy people across ages. As for this clonotype: One junction end does not reproduce the germline sequence, and a read error may be involved.

Germline loops: CDR1 SNHLY, CDR2 FYNNEI. The CDR3 contains 13 residues. Primers used in a second PCR of about 6 to 11 cycles were a sample-barcoded 5' primer and a J-beta primer mix. Each cDNA molecule was tagged by a template-switch adaptor that had 12 random nucleotides. TCRdb reprocessed the 5' RACE reads via MiXCR and lists one record per CDR3 protein. The table records roughly 800,000 distinct CDR3 sequences, roughly 50% of them present only once. Peripheral blood from each donor was collected in a volume of 8 to 10 milliliters. This receptor was obtained from a man aged 80 or over in good health. The V gene is TRBV2, the J gene TRBJ2-5; 7 bases fit TRBD1. Near its end, the DNA agrees better with TRBJ2-7, so the J call may be wrong. Sequences were obtained from blood. The CDR3 DNA reads as TGTGCCTCCCGAAGGGGGCTATCCTCCGAGCAGTACTTC. It translates to CASRRGLSSEQYF.